This TCR beta chain was observed in a study of CD8 T cells in Susac syndrome (dated by TCRdb to about 2019). With respect to the entire study: Among the Susac syndrome patients who were sequenced, clinically active disease was present in more than 5 and clinical remission was observed in roughly eight. CD8+ T cell repertoire clonality was compared between 12 healthy donors, approximately 14 Susac syndrome patients and 15 multiple sclerosis patients. The study used repertoire sequencing to test whether antigen drove CD8+ T cell activation and differentiation in Susac syndrome. At the time of blood withdrawal, Susac syndrome patients were either therapy-naive, taking corticosteroids (with some also receiving IVIg), or on IVIg alone.

General study outcomes and caveats: Clonal expansion was observed in Susac syndrome CD8+ repertoires, with the highest expansion in CD8+ TEMRA cells and greater expansion in clinically active than in remitting patients. Looking at Susac-specific public clones, the researchers identified approximately 15 in the total CD8+ repertoire and a few in the CD8+ TEMRA repertoire. The number of individuals in the TCR sequencing and HLA analysis was acknowledged as relatively small.

Peripheral blood CD8+ and CD4+ T cells from healthy donors, Susac syndrome patients and multiple sclerosis patients were profiled using high-throughput TCR beta sequencing. The Susac syndrome patients fulfilled recently defined diagnostic criteria for definite or probable disease. Bulk CD8+ and CD4+ T cells were purified magnetically by negative isolation, whereas CD8+ TEMRA cells were enriched by FACS. Blood was drawn into EDTA tubes, processed within 24 hours, and PBMCs were isolated by density gradient centrifugation. PBMCs intended for TCR sequencing were cryopreserved in liquid nitrogen and were subsequently thawed in a 37 degrees C water bath. Purity of sorted or isolated CD4+, CD8+ and CD8+ TEMRA cells was at least 90%. For this clonotype: Its antigen is currently not known. No base quality values were provided; no much bigger clone lies one nucleotide off.

RNA was extracted using the RNeasy kit, and roughly 0.5 to 1 microgram was reverse transcribed with random hexamers. TCR beta CDR3 regions were amplified with the immunoSEQ multiplex PCR assay covering 54 Vbeta and 13 Jbeta segments. PCR amplification bias was corrected by using a synthetic template baseline for primer optimization and computational correction. The source study handled its data this way. Reads were annotated to V, D and J genes according to IMGT and were analyzed with immunoSEQ Analyzer, with only productive sequences retained. Clonality was calculated as one minus the Shannon entropy normalized by log2 of the number of productive unique sequences. Public and private clones were assessed among the 100 most prevalent clones of each patient and control. Clones were defined as Susac-specific when absent from the healthy and MS cohorts, from about 1,100 published viral clones and from other ImmuneACCESS disease sequences. The public reads were quality trimmed at Q25 with fastp and then assembled into clones with MiXCR by TCRdb, keeping productive beta chains. Rows with one shared CDR3 protein collapse into an entry with the most common genes and DNA. TCRdb's processing, not the authors' own work, is the source of the V and J calls. The sample profile shows roughly 84,000 distinct CDR3 sequences; roughly 95% of them were found once. The leading ten clones occupy about 0.39% of the sample.

The V end loses 6 bases and the J end loses 4 bases, and a stretch of 15 bases separates them. The CDR3 covers 14 residues, taking in both the cysteine and the phenylalanine. Only CDR3 DNA remains: 42 bases, in frame from the first base. CDR1 MGHDK and CDR2 SYGVNS are derived from the germline V gene. The TCR comes from a human donor with Susac syndrome. Recombination linked TRBV25-1 to TRBJ1-1, with TRBD1 as a weak D call on 6 bases. Sequencing was carried out using CD8+ T cells from PBMCs. In nucleotides, the sequence is TGTGCCAGCAGGGACAGCGCAGGGAGCACTGAAGCTTTCTTT. It is translated as CASRDSAGSTEAFF.